A single T cell receptor (beta chain) is shown here with its context. Trimming took 5 bases from V and 4 from J; bases not matched to a gene: 13. CDR1 MNHEY and CDR2 SVGEGT come from the germline V gene. The CDR3 has 16 amino acids. Assay: immunoSEQ multiplex PCR; the TCRdb copy retains only in-frame clones and omits some. The data show about 220,000 clones, with about 78% seen just once and about 7% held by the top ten. The data were obtained in a study of blood T cell repertoires in COVID-19. This rearrangement joins TRBV6-2 or TRBV6-3 to TRBJ2-7, with 8 bases fitting TRBD1. The TCR sequence derives from a woman between 70 and 85 years old with acute or convalescent COVID-19. The sample consisted of peripheral blood. CDR3 nucleotide sequence: TGTGCCAGCAGTCCCGGACAGGGCCGGTTTTTTTACGAGCAGTACTTC. Translation gives CASSPGQGRFFYEQYF.